The rows below give T cell receptor beta chains drawn from one sample of a study of cytomegalovirus exposure and HLA in healthy donors. TCRdb's table, derived via immunoSEQ multiplex PCR, lists solely in-frame clones and lacks some. The sample consists of about 170,000 clones, 80% to 85% of them appearing once. Specimen: PBMCs. These receptors were collected from a boy between 2 and 10 years old in good health and CMV-seronegative. Both conserved end residues are part of each CDR3. A D gene is named only where the DNA matches it firmly. Expanded clones are given a class, and other clones once, few, many or no size at all.

>.|TRBV28|TRBJ1-2|.
CASSSAGTGEDRQYGYTF
TGTGCCAGCAGTTCGGCCGGGACTGGGGAGGATCGGCAATATGGCTACACCTTC
>TRBD2|TRBV27|TRBJ2-5|.
CASSLELADQETQYF
TGTGCCAGCAGTTTAGAACTAGCGGACCAAGAGACCCAGTACTTC
>TRBD1|TRBV10-2|TRBJ2-7|.
CASSSLRDRSYEQYF
TGCGCCAGCAGCAGTCTCCGGGACAGGAGTTACGAGCAGTACTTC
>TRBD1|TRBV15|TRBJ1-5|.
CATSRTGGNQPQHF
TGTGCCACCAGCAGGACAGGGGGGAATCAGCCCCAGCATTTT
>.|TRBV30|TRBJ2-3|.
CAWSVRDTQYF
TGTGCCTGGAGTGTACGGGATACGCAGTATTTT
>TRBD1|TRBV4-1|TRBJ2-3|.
CASSQDTLDRGRTDTQYF
TGCGCCAGCAGCCAAGATACCCTGGACAGGGGTCGCACAGATACGCAGTATTTT
>.|TRBV5-1|TRBJ1-1|.
CASSLADSRLNTEAFF
TGCGCCAGCAGCTTGGCCGACAGTCGGCTGAACACTGAAGCTTTCTTT
>.|TRBV2|TRBJ2-2|once
CASSRENTGELFF
TGTGCCAGCAGTCGGGAGAACACCGGGGAGCTGTTTTTT
>TRBD2|TRBV4-2|TRBJ2-1|once
CASSLGILAEGHNEQFF
TGTGCCAGCAGCCTCGGGATTCTAGCGGAGGGGCACAATGAGCAGTTCTTC
>TRBD2|TRBV6-5|TRBJ2-2|.
CASSYTAGELRGELFF
TGTGCCAGCAGTTATACGGCGGGAGAACTCCGCGGGGAGCTGTTTTTT
>.|TRBV27|TRBJ1-1|.
CASSRGTSGMNTEAFF
TGTGCCAGCAGCCGGGGGACCTCGGGGATGAACACTGAAGCTTTCTTT
>TRBD1|TRBV18|TRBJ1-5|.
CASSPTGGQPQHF
TGTGCCAGCTCGCCGACAGGGGGGCAGCCCCAGCATTTT
>.|TRBV7-9|TRBJ1-4|.
CSSSLAQEKLFF
TGTTCCAGCAGCTTAGCCCAGGAAAAACTGTTTTTT
>TRBD1|TRBV5-6|TRBJ1-2|.
CASQPTGDYGYTF
TGTGCCAGCCAGCCGACAGGGGACTATGGCTACACCTTC
>.|TRBV5-1|TRBJ2-2|once
CASSLWGQLNTGELFF
TGCGCCAGCAGCTTATGGGGACAATTGAACACCGGGGAGCTGTTTTTT
>.|TRBV5-4|TRBJ1-5|.
CASSLGTDQPQHF
TGTGCCAGCAGCTTGGGGACAGATCAGCCCCAGCATTTT
>.|TRBV5-1|TRBJ1-4|few
CASSFRGAEEKLFF
TGCGCCAGCAGCTTTCGGGGGGCTGAAGAAAAACTGTTTTTT
>TRBD1|TRBV28|TRBJ2-3|once
CASSLNPWIDRASTDTQYF
TGTGCCAGCAGCCTAAACCCGTGGATCGACAGGGCTAGCACAGATACGCAGTATTTT
>.|TRBV11-3|TRBJ2-5|.
CASSRSRGRETQYF
TGTGCCAGCAGCAGATCAAGGGGGAGAGAGACCCAGTACTTC
>TRBD1|TRBV20-1|TRBJ1-1|.
CSASDREQAFF
TGCAGTGCTAGCGACAGGGAACAAGCTTTCTTT
>.|TRBV21-1|TRBJ1-1|once
CATRDGIFRRDTEAFF
TGTGCCACCCGAGACGGGATTTTTAGAAGGGACACTGAAGCTTTCTTT
>TRBD1|TRBV5-1|TRBJ1-2|.
CASSPRTGGDYGYTF
TGCGCCAGCAGCCCCCGGACAGGGGGCGACTATGGCTACACCTTC
>.|TRBV5-6|TRBJ1-1|.
CASSPPWTGGTEAFF
TGTGCCAGCAGCCCCCCCTGGACGGGGGGCACTGAAGCTTTCTTT
>TRBD2|TRBV30|TRBJ2-3|.
CAWSPIGGFSTDTQYF
TGTGCCTGGAGTCCCATCGGGGGGTTTTCCACAGATACGCAGTATTTT
>.|TRBV19|TRBJ1-4|.
CAIRGDEKLFF
TGTGCCATCCGGGGGGATGAAAAACTGTTTTTT
>.|TRBV7-9|TRBJ2-7|.
CASSPDIRGREQYF
TGTGCCAGCAGCCCGGACATTCGAGGTAGGGAGCAGTACTTC
>.|TRBV5-5|TRBJ1-5|.
CASSSVTGGNQPQHF
TGTGCCAGCAGCTCCGTGACAGGAGGCAATCAGCCCCAGCATTTT
>.|TRBV6-6|TRBJ2-3|.
CASSYQDTSTDTQYF
TGTGCCAGCAGTTACCAAGACACTAGCACAGATACGCAGTATTTT
>TRBD1|TRBV7-8|TRBJ2-3|.
CASSFPGQDHFESSTDTQYF
TGTGCCAGCAGCTTCCCGGGACAGGACCACTTTGAATCTAGCACAGATACGCAGTATTTT
>.|TRBV4-2|TRBJ2-5|.
CASSQGGLFGQETQYF
TGTGCCAGCAGCCAAGGGGGCCTTTTCGGGCAAGAGACCCAGTACTTC
>.|TRBV7-2|TRBJ2-3|.
CASSLVGGGLSTDTQYF
TGTGCCAGCAGCTTAGTGGGAGGGGGTCTGAGCACAGATACGCAGTATTTT
>.|TRBV5-4|TRBJ2-1|.
CASSSTQGDEQFF
TGTGCCAGCAGCTCTACACAGGGAGATGAGCAGTTCTTC
>.|TRBV7-8|TRBJ1-3|few
CASSSTVISGNTIYF
TGTGCCAGCAGCTCCACAGTTATCTCTGGAAACACCATATATTTT
>.|TRBV7-2|TRBJ1-1|.
CASSPWTVNTEAFF
TGTGCCAGCAGCCCTTGGACAGTGAACACTGAAGCTTTCTTT
>TRBD2|TRBV5-1|TRBJ2-1|.
CASSSLLAQSSYNEQFF
TGCGCCAGCAGCTCCTTACTAGCGCAAAGCTCCTACAATGAGCAGTTCTTC
>TRBD2|TRBV30|TRBJ2-7|.
CAWRQRGPPYEQYF
TGTGCCTGGAGACAGCGGGGACCACCCTACGAGCAGTACTTC
>.|TRBV7-9|TRBJ2-7|.
CASGLLGGSSYEQYF
TGTGCCAGCGGATTGCTCGGCGGTAGCTCCTACGAGCAGTACTTC
>TRBD1|TRBV5-1|TRBJ1-2|once
CASRTDRDSYGYTF
TGCGCCAGCAGAACTGACAGGGATTCCTATGGCTACACCTTC
>.|TRBV5-1|TRBJ1-2|.
CASSLDRPRHGGYTF
TGCGCCAGCAGCTTGGACCGCCCTCGCCACGGTGGCTACACCTTC